This T cell receptor (beta chain) was observed in a study of blood T cell repertoires in COVID-19. About the study: Both acute and convalescent COVID-19 samples were obtained from the United States, Italy and Spain. PBMCs, B-cell-depleted T cells, or T cells were the source of the cDNA or gDNA that made up the material.

This table comes from immunoSEQ multiplex PCR, and its TCRdb copy is limited to in-frame clones, with some not included. The repertoire includes approximately 89,000 clones, more than 60% of them detected once, and roughly 25% sits in the top ten. This clone was detected only a few times. Sequencing was done on a sample of peripheral blood. The clonotype was recovered from a man between 65 and 80 years old with acute or convalescent COVID-19.

The CDR3 sequence: CASSDGTSGRPYEQYF. CDR3 nucleotide sequence: TGCGCCAGCAGCGACGGGACTAGCGGCCGCCCCTACGAGCAGTACTTC. V and J are TRBV5-1 and TRBJ2-7; 11 bases line up with TRBD2. The CDR3 consists of 16 residues. Unmatched junction bases numbered 8, after V lost 4 bases and J lost 2 bases. Per germline, CDR1 SGHRS and CDR2 YFSETQ. The full variable domain, its missing parts supplied by reference TRBV5-1 and TRBJ2-7, is KAGVTQTPRYLIKTRGQQVTLSCSPISGHRSVSWYQQTPGQGLQFLFEYFSETQRNKGNFPGRFSGRQFSNSRSEMNVSTLELGDSALYLCASSDGTSGRPYEQYFGPGTRLTVT.